Listed below are T cell receptor beta chains from one sample, sequenced in a study of radiotherapy plus CTLA-4 blockade in lung cancer. Assay: immunoSEQ multiplex PCR; the TCRdb copy retains only in-frame clones and omits some. The data contain 12,000 to 15,000 clones, around three quarters of them singletons. The starting material was peripheral blood, obtained from a patient treated with radiotherapy plus ipilimumab. The source of these receptors is a human donor with non-small cell lung cancer whose response to radiotherapy plus ipilimumab could not be evaluated. Both conserved end residues are part of each CDR3.

v_gene	j_gene	CDR3aa
TRBV28	TRBJ1-2	CASSSFSSPLRGAPANYGYTF
TRBV28	TRBJ2-7	CASSFLLVDRTYEQYF
TRBV9	TRBJ1-1	CASSPGTVRLNTEAFF
TRBV2	TRBJ2-3	CASNFGTNTDTQYF
TRBV10-3	TRBJ2-7	CAIRGTGGPFYEQYF
TRBV10-3	TRBJ2-6	CAIPRGDREGPSGANVLTF
TRBV7-8	TRBJ2-5	CASSLGKIAGMWGETQYF
TRBV7-9	TRBJ1-3	CASSPRTGTGFNTIYF
TRBV9	TRBJ1-6	CASSVTGDSYNSPLHF
TRBV9	TRBJ2-2	CASSVGLAGNTGELFF
TRBV29-1	TRBJ2-3	CSVENRGGEADTQYF
TRBV7-9	TRBJ2-7	CASSLDGRDYEQYF
TRBV27	TRBJ1-5	CASSLSGAQPQHF
TRBV6-1	TRBJ2-7	CASKARQGAYEQYF
TRBV19	TRBJ1-2	CASSRDRGPGGYGYTF
TRBV7-3	TRBJ2-2	CASSQMNTGELFF
TRBV11-2	TRBJ2-1	CASSFQGIGEQFF
TRBV27	TRBJ1-1	CASAWRLGDTEPFF
TRBV11-2	TRBJ1-2	CASSFINYGYTF
TRBV10-1	TRBJ2-1	CASSPSSGGDEQFF
TRBV10-3	TRBJ1-3	CAITQGHLESSGNTIYF
TRBV5-4	TRBJ1-2	CASSLAGGQVANYGYTF
TRBV5-1	TRBJ1-2	CASSLDPGRVYGYTF
TRBV9	TRBJ1-2	CASSVSGIANYGYTF
TRBV18	TRBJ2-4	CASSPTTSGSAKNIQYF
TRBV27	TRBJ2-5	CASSFGGTVGETQYF
TRBV30	TRBJ2-7	CAWRERGGSPYEQYF
TRBV7-2	TRBJ1-5	CASSSDRGGAVQHF
TRBV27	TRBJ1-6	CASSIYRDNYFNSPLHF
TRBV7-9	TRBJ2-7	CASEPSGGRGEQYF
TRBV18	TRBJ1-3	CASSSSGGANGNTIYF
TRBV29-1	TRBJ1-3	CSGRDSDSGNTIYF
TRBV5-6	TRBJ1-2	CASSLEGGVYGYTF
TRBV18	TRBJ2-3	CASSPKTSGGASDTQYF
TRBV28	TRBJ2-6	CASWGIPGGLSGANVLTF
TRBV6-1	TRBJ1-1	CASSTRTENTEAFF
TRBV19	TRBJ2-7	CASSRDRVVDEQYF
TRBV19	TRBJ1-4	CASSMGPSYRTNEKLFF
TRBV12-5	TRBJ2-2	CASGSGTSLPGELFF
TRBV19	TRBJ1-6	CASTLQGLSSPLHF
TRBV14	TRBJ2-5	CASSQDSTEQETQYF
TRBV30	TRBJ2-4	CAWSVGLRILDRYLAKNIQYF
TRBV29-1	TRBJ2-3	CSGARTDTDTQYF
TRBV27	TRBJ1-4	CASSKIGTGDEKLFF
TRBV5-1	TRBJ2-5	CASRWAGQETQYF
TRBV9	TRBJ1-2	CASSAGGQGRGYTF
TRBV5-5	TRBJ1-3	CASSLGPGHANSGNTIYF
TRBV6-1	TRBJ1-1	CASRIIRGFNTEAFF
TRBV9	TRBJ1-2	CASSAIFTPLYGYTF